One and the same sample provided the 5 T cell receptor beta chains below, sequenced in a study of T cell responses to AZD1222 COVID-19 vaccine. Method: immunoSEQ multiplex PCR; TCRdb's copy keeps in-frame clones and lacks some. The data contain about 180,000 clones, 88% of them singletons. This material consisted of peripheral blood, taken 28 days after the second AZD1222 dose. These receptors came from an adult who received the AZD1222 COVID-19 vaccine.

This sequence joins TRBV9 and TRBJ2-1, with D possibly TRBD2 on 6 matching bases. Germline CDR1 reads SGDLS; CDR2 reads YYNGEE. V was cut by 1 base and J by 6 bases, with 11 bases left in between. This CDR3 has 14 amino acids. The CDR3 loop reads CASSVSGLINEQFF. For the CDR3, the DNA is TGTGCCAGCAGCGTAAGTGGACTAATCAATGAGCAGTTCTTC. The full variable domain, its missing parts supplied by reference TRBV9 and TRBJ2-1, is DSGVTQTPKHLITATGQRVTLRCSPRSGDLSVYWYQQSLDQGLQFLIQYYNGEERAKGNILERFSAQQFPDLHSELNLSSLELGDSALYFCASSVSGLINEQFFGPGTRLTVL.

This chain connects TRBV18 to TRBJ1-2, with D perhaps matching TRBD1 (5 bases). V was clipped by 1 base and J by 4 bases, with 13 bases between them. CDR3 size: 15 residues. Germline values: CDR1 KGHSH, CDR2 LQKENI. The CDR3 sequence: CASSPLSGTIYGYTF. CDR3 bases: TGTGCCAGCTCACCACTTTCGGGGACCATCTATGGCTACACCTTC.

The CDR3 loop is CASSFDRVEGWVTEAFF. CDR3 DNA sequence: TGTGCCAGCAGCTTTGACAGGGTAGAGGGCTGGGTCACTGAAGCTTTCTTT. This chain links TRBV5-5 with TRBJ1-1, with 7 nucleotides matching TRBD1. CDR1 is SGHKS and CDR2 is YYEKEE in the germline V gene (reference sequence). The CDR3 contains 17 residues. Trimming took 2 bases from V and 4 from J; bases not matched to a gene: 14.

The chain uses TRBV7-8 and TRBJ2-1; unclear D gene. Germline V CDR1 and CDR2: SGHVS, FQNEAQ. Trimming left V 5 bases short and J 0 bases short, with 23 bases between. This CDR3 contains 19 residues. The CDR3 region is CASSPRVSNLLSSYNEQFF. CDR3 coding DNA: TGTGCCAGCAGCCCTCGGGTCAGTAACCTCCTGAGCTCCTACAATGAGCAGTTCTTC.

The chain combines TRBV5-1 with TRBJ1-4; 7 nucleotides agree with TRBD1. CDR3 length: 16 amino acids. From germline, CDR1 is SGHRS and CDR2 YFSETQ. J was trimmed by 7 bases and V by 2 bases; bases with no gene match: 11. CDR3 sequence (DNA): TGCGCCAGCAGCTTTATAGGGGGCGCGGCGGGTGAAAAACTGTTTTTT. Its translation is CASSFIGGAAGEKLFF.